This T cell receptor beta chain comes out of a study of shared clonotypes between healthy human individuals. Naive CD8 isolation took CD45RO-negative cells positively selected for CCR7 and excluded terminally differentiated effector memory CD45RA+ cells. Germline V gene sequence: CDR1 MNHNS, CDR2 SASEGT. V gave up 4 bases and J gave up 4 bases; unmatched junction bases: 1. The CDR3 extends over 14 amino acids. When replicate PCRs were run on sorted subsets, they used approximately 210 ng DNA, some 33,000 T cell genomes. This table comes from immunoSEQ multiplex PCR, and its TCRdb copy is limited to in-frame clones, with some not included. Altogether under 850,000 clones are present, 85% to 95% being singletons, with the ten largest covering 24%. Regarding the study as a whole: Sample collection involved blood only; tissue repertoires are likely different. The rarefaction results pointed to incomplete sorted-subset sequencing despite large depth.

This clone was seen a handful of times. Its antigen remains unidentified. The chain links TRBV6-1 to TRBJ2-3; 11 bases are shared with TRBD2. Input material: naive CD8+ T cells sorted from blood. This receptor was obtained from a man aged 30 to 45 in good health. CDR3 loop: CASSGLAGSDTQYF. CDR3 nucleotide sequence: TGTGCCAGCAGTGGACTAGCGGGGTCAGATACGCAGTATTTT.